The 25 T cell receptor beta chains below were found in one sample sequenced in a study of technical replicates of blood from several donors. Using immunoSEQ multiplex PCR, the repertoire was profiled, and TCRdb retains in-frame clones only, with some absent. The table has roughly 76,000 clones, 94% seen once. The sample was T cells isolated from PBMCs. The receptors originated from a human donor in good health.

This chain links TRBV9 with TRBJ1-1; tentative D call: TRBD1 (5 bases). Trimming left V 0 bases short and J 3 bases short, with 6 bases between. The CDR3 is 13 amino acids. From germline, CDR1 is SGDLS and CDR2 YYNGEE. The DNA of the CDR3 is TGTGCCAGCAGCGTAGGCAGGGACACTGAAGCTTTCTTT. Its protein is CASSVGRDTEAFF.

The gene calls are TRBV18 and TRBJ1-1; 8 bases line up with TRBD1. The germline CDR1 and CDR2 sequences are KGHSH and LQKENI. V lost 3 bases and J lost 4; bases outside the gene matches: 7. This CDR3 region has 15 residues. CDR3 coding DNA: TGTGCCAGCTCACCGGGGGACAGGCCGTCCACTGAAGCTTTCTTT. Translated, it gives CASSPGDRPSTEAFF.

Regarding this clone: Other DNA sequences in the sample encode the same CDR3. The V and J genes are TRBV7-3 and TRBJ2-7; possible D gene TRBD2, 6 bases. This CDR3 region has 13 residues. Germline assignment: CDR1 SGHTA and CDR2 FQGTGA. With 2 bases removed from V and 2 bases from J, the gap between germline ends came to 7 bases. CDR3 DNA sequence: TGTGCCAGCAGCTTAGGCGGGACCTACGAGCAGTACTTC. As protein: CASSLGGTYEQYF.

V gene TRBV30 combines with J gene TRBJ2-5; TRBD2 matches 12 bases. Germline V CDR1 and CDR2: GTSNPN, SVGIG (reference sequence). The CDR3 covers 17 residues. The J segment lost 2 bases and the V segment lost 1 base, leaving 8 bases of the junction unmatched. In DNA form, the CDR3 reads TGTGCCTGGAGTGGAAGTACCGGACTAGCGGGACAAGAGACCCAGTACTTC. Encoded protein: CAWSGSTGLAGQETQYF.

The CDR3 region has the DNA TGCGCCAGCAGCTTGGAGGTACAGGGCTACAACGAGCAGTACTTC. Its protein product is CASSLEVQGYNEQYF. The rearrangement joins TRBV5-1 to TRBJ2-7; a weak D match, TRBD1 (6 bases). CDR3 size: 15 residues. CDR1 and CDR2 (germline): SGHRS, YFSETQ. V was trimmed by 0 bases and J by 5 bases, leaving 15 bases between them. Full variable domain (missing parts from reference TRBV5-1 and TRBJ2-7): KAGVTQTPRYLIKTRGQQVTLSCSPISGHRSVSWYQQTPGQGLQFLFEYFSETQRNKGNFPGRFSGRQFSNSRSEMNVSTLELGDSALYLCASSLEVQGYNEQYFGPGTRLTVT.

The gene calls are TRBV5-1 and TRBJ2-2; 8 positions match TRBD2. The germline CDR1 and CDR2 sequences are SGHRS and YFSETQ. Trimming cost V 0 bases and J 6 bases; bases outside gene matches: 4. The CDR3 loop spans 15 amino acids. The CDR3 DNA sequence: TGCGCCAGCAGCTTGGAAGCGGGAGCGGCCGGGGAGCTGTTTTTT. It specifies CASSLEAGAAGELFF.

V and J are TRBV5-1 and TRBJ2-1; possible D gene TRBD1, 8 bases. The CDR3 is made up of 16 amino acids. V gave up 4 bases and J gave up 7 bases, with 21 bases separating them. Germline V lookup: CDR1 SGHRS, CDR2 YFSETQ. CDR3 coding DNA: TGCGCCAGCAGCCGGTCGGGAGGACAGGGAGGAAATGAGCAGTTCTTC. It yields the protein CASSRSGGQGGNEQFF.

The rearrangement joins TRBV10-3 to TRBJ1-5; TRBD1 agrees at 8 bases. V dropped 6 bases and J dropped 3; count of bases not matched to a gene: 7. CDR3 length: 15 residues. The germline V gene has CDR1 ENHRY and CDR2 SYGVKD. The chain's CDR3 is CAISPGQGDNQPQHF. CDR3 nucleotides: TGTGCCATCAGCCCAGGACAGGGCGACAATCAGCCCCAGCATTTT.

V usage is TRBV30 and J usage is TRBJ1-3; D gene unclear. The CDR3 consists of 12 residues. The V gene's germline CDR1 is GTSNPN and CDR2 SVGIG (reference sequence). Trimming cost V 5 bases and J 4 bases, with 9 bases left between them. CDR3 DNA: TGTGCCTGGGCAGATAAGGGAAACACCATATATTTT. This gives the protein CAWADKGNTIYF.

This chain joins TRBV10-2 and TRBJ2-2, with 10 bases aligning to TRBD2. The CDR3 totals 16 residues. Germline CDR1 reads WSHSY; CDR2 reads SAAADI. Losses at the gene ends were 6 bases for V and 4 bases for J; bases not matched to a gene: 8. CDR3: CASSEALAGATGELFF. The CDR3 coding sequence is TGCGCCAGCAGCGAGGCCCTAGCGGGGGCCACCGGGGAGCTGTTTTTT.

The CDR3, as DNA: TGTGCCAGCAGTCGACAGAGCAATGAGCAGTTCTTC. It codes for CASSRQSNEQFF. The rearrangement links TRBV6-5 to TRBJ2-1; the D gene is possibly TRBD1 (5 bases). Germline V lookup: CDR1 MNHEY, CDR2 SVGAGI. The CDR3 covers 12 residues. Trimming cost V 5 bases and J 6 bases, with 8 bases left between them.

The gene calls are TRBV6-6 and TRBJ1-1; D is possibly TRBD1 (6 bases). V was shortened by 4 bases and J by 2 bases, with 17 bases between the two germline ends. The CDR3 has 16 residues. The V gene's germline CDR1 is MNHNY and CDR2 SVGAGI (reference sequence). The CDR3 loop reads CASSSTGDTINTEAFF. The CDR3 bases are TGTGCCAGCAGTTCCACCGGGGACACAATAAACACTGAAGCTTTCTTT.

V gene TRBV6-1 combines with J gene TRBJ2-1; possible D gene TRBD2, 5 bases. This CDR3 contains 16 residues. Trimming took 0 bases from V and 4 from J, leaving 13 bases between them. In germline, CDR1 is MNHNS, CDR2 SASEGT. This CDR3 reads CASSEALYGLYNEQFF. The CDR3 DNA sequence: TGTGCCAGCAGTGAAGCTTTATATGGACTGTACAATGAGCAGTTCTTC.

The chain links TRBV14 to TRBJ2-3; 7 nucleotides align to TRBD2. The germline V gene encodes CDR1 SGHDN and CDR2 FVKESK. After removal of 4 bases from V and 4 bases from J, the junction contained 11 bases not matched to a gene. CDR3 length: 16 residues. The CDR3 sequence is CASSPKTSNAPDTQYF. The CDR3 nucleotides read TGTGCCAGCAGCCCGAAGACTAGCAACGCCCCAGATACGCAGTATTTT.

The genes are TRBV7-2 and TRBJ2-5; 10 bases match TRBD2. In germline, CDR1 is SGHTA, CDR2 FQGNSA. This CDR3 has 15 amino acids. The V segment lost 6 bases and the J segment 4 bases; nucleotides outside the gene matches: 8. This chain's CDR3 is CASSQNLAGAETQYF. Written as DNA, the CDR3 is TGTGCCAGCAGTCAAAATCTAGCGGGAGCAGAGACCCAGTACTTC. Full variable domain (outside the CDR3, taken from reference TRBV7-2 and TRBJ2-5): GAGVSQSPSNKVTEKGKDVELRCDPISGHTALYWYRQSLGQGLEFLIYFQGNSAPDKSGLPSDRFSAERTGGSVSTLTIQRTQQEDSAVYLCASSQNLAGAETQYFGPGTRLLVL.

The count of this clone is one. The chain couples TRBV7-2 to TRBJ2-5; 11 bases align to TRBD2. CDR3 length: 18 residues. Germline V gene lookup returns CDR1 SGHTA and CDR2 FQGNSA. V shed 1 base, J shed 3 bases, and the junction held 10 bases outside the gene matches. Here the CDR3 DNA reads TGTGCCAGCAGCTTAGAACTAGCGGGAGAGTTCTCCGAAGAGACCCAGTACTTC. Translation gives CASSLELAGEFSEETQYF.

The gene calls are TRBV6-1 and TRBJ2-2; D is unresolved. V shed 3 bases and J shed 5 bases, with 10 bases lying between them. The CDR3 sequence is 14 residues long. Germline CDR1 reads MNHNS; CDR2 reads SASEGT. CDR3 DNA: TGTGCCAGCAGTGATCAGCAGGCGACCGGGGAGCTGTTTTTT. Amino acids: CASSDQQATGELFF.

The chain joins TRBV25-1 to TRBJ1-3; unclear D gene. The CDR3 has 13 residues. Germline loops: CDR1 MGHDK, CDR2 SYGVNS. Trimming left V 10 bases short and J 0 bases short, with 10 bases between. CDR3 protein: CATQQVSGNTIYF. The CDR3 coding sequence is TGTGCCACCCAGCAGGTCTCTGGAAACACCATATATTTT.

The V gene is TRBV19, the J gene TRBJ1-1; D is ambiguous. The germline V and J ends were trimmed by 1 base and 4 bases, with 7 bases remaining between them. The CDR3 sequence is 13 residues long. The germline gives CDR1 LNHDA, CDR2 SQIVND (reference sequence). For the CDR3, the DNA is TGTGCCAGTAGTATAGGCAGGCTCACTGAAGCTTTCTTT. This gives the protein CASSIGRLTEAFF.

The J gene is TRBJ2-1, the V gene TRBV2; no reliable D call. This CDR3 is 15 amino acids long. V dropped 7 bases and J dropped 1 base, with 14 bases sitting between them. Germline loops: CDR1 SNHLY, CDR2 FYNNEI. CDR3 amino acids: CASIAETLSYNEQFF. DNA of the CDR3: TGTGCCAGCATCGCCGAGACTCTGTCCTACAATGAGCAGTTCTTC.

This chain uses TRBV27 with TRBJ2-1, with TRBD2 matching over 7 bases. The CDR3 is 14 residues long. V shed 2 bases and J 7 bases; nucleotides not matched to a gene: 5. Per germline, CDR1 MNHEY and CDR2 SMNVEV (reference sequence). CDR3 sequence: CASSLAGVSNEQFF. Here the CDR3 DNA reads TGTGCCAGCAGTTTAGCGGGAGTCTCAAATGAGCAGTTCTTC.

The chain combines TRBV9 with TRBJ2-1; 7 nucleotides line up with TRBD2. The V gene's germline CDR1 is SGDLS and CDR2 YYNGEE. Trimming took 0 bases from V and 8 from J; bases not matched to a gene: 8. This CDR3 has 15 residues. This CDR3 is CASSVGGGRRDEQFF. The CDR3 coding sequence is TGTGCCAGCAGCGTAGGGGGCGGGAGACGGGATGAGCAGTTCTTC.

This sequence joins TRBV10-3 and TRBJ1-2, with unresolved D. Germline V gene lookup returns CDR1 ENHRY and CDR2 SYGVKD. The CDR3 has 14 residues. The CDR3 reads CASQKAQSGYGYTF. The CDR3 region has the DNA TGTGCTTCCCAAAAGGCACAGAGTGGCTATGGCTACACCTTC.

This clone was seen only once. V gene TRBV30 combines with J gene TRBJ1-1, with a weak D call TRBD1 (5 bases). The germline V gene has CDR1 GTSNPN and CDR2 SVGIG (reference sequence). This CDR3 has 13 residues. Between the trimmed V and J ends, which lost 5 bases and 3 bases, there was a span of 13 bases. DNA of the CDR3: TGTGCCTGGGGACCCAGGGCGGACACTGAAGCTTTCTTT. Its protein is CAWGPRADTEAFF.

This rearrangement joins TRBV7-3 to TRBJ2-7; possible D gene TRBD2, 6 bases. Germline V gene lookup returns CDR1 SGHTA and CDR2 FQGTGA. The V end was cut by 2 bases, the J end by 4 bases, with 9 bases between. The CDR3 is 13 residues long. The CDR3 DNA reads TGTGCCAGCAGCTTAGGGACTGAATACGAGCAGTACTTC. It specifies CASSLGTEYEQYF.